The present entry profiles one TCR beta chain with its context. Its target is not known. Researchers ran the PCR with 60 Vbeta and 13 Jbeta primers. Only in-frame clones appear in the TCRdb table, and some are missing; sequencing was by immunoSEQ multiplex PCR. Of approximately 100,000 clones listed, less than 85% were seen once; the top ten hold about 7%. This CDR3 has 14 amino acids. Trimming took 5 bases from V and 6 from J; bases not matched to a gene: 9. Germline values: CDR1 LNHNV, CDR2 YYDKDF (reference sequence). The data belong to a study of cytomegalovirus exposure and HLA in healthy donors. Study results and limitations: V- and J-gene trimming of TCR beta was linked (in a later analysis) to a missense DCLRE1C variant. DRB1 showed the most TCR associations and HLA-C the fewest in a later analysis, as rates varied by HLA locus. More clonal expansion characterized HLA-associated TCR beta chains than equally common others in a later analysis.

Despite likely unrecorded immune exposures, the donors were nominally healthy at the time of sampling. The sample was PBMCs. This sequence was found in a man aged 35 to 55 in good health and CMV-seropositive. The chain links TRBV15 to TRBJ1-2; 7 bases map to TRBD1. The CDR3 coding sequence is TGTGCCACCAGCCGGGACCGACAGGGTCATGGCTACACCTTC. Protein sequence: CATSRDRQGHGYTF.